Below, 18 T cell receptor beta chains from the same sample are listed, as sequenced in a study of T cell responses to AZD1222 COVID-19 vaccine. The assay was immunoSEQ multiplex PCR, and TCRdb's table has in-frame clones only and misses some. This table holds around 150,000 clones, more than 80% found once. The starting material was peripheral blood, obtained on day 0 of AZD1222 vaccination. These receptors were collected from an adult in good health.

This clone was detected once. V gene TRBV5-1 combines with J gene TRBJ2-2; 7 nucleotides align to TRBD1. CDR1 SGHRS and CDR2 YFSETQ come from the germline V gene. The junction had 8 bases not matched to a gene; V was cut back by 5 bases and J by 1 base. The CDR3 totals 16 residues. Here the CDR3 reads CASSEQGGRNTGELFF. Here the CDR3 DNA reads TGCGCCAGCAGTGAGCAAGGGGGCAGGAACACCGGGGAGCTGTTTTTT.

The chain uses TRBV6-1 and TRBJ1-1, with D maybe TRBD1 (5 bases). The CDR3 totals 15 residues. Germline V gene lookup returns CDR1 MNHNS and CDR2 SASEGT. The V end was cut by 0 bases, the J end by 5 bases, with 13 bases between. CDR3 bases: TGTGCCAGCAGTGAAGCTGCCCCAGGGCGTACTGAAGCTTTCTTT. Protein: CASSEAAPGRTEAFF.

The V and J genes are TRBV19 and TRBJ2-2, with 7 bases identical to TRBD1. V was clipped by 7 bases and J by 2 bases; unmatched bases: 7. This CDR3 has 15 residues. Per the germline V gene, CDR1 is LNHDA and CDR2 is SQIVND (reference sequence). In DNA form, the CDR3 reads TGTGCCAGTACCTGGACAGGAACTAACACCGGGGAGCTGTTTTTT. It yields the protein CASTWTGTNTGELFF.

This clone was detected a few times. V is TRBV28 and J is TRBJ1-4, with D possibly being TRBD1 (5 bases). The CDR3 spans 16 residues. Trimming removed 5 bases from V and 8 bases from J, with 21 bases in between. Per the germline V gene, CDR1 is MDHEN and CDR2 is SYDVKM. CDR3 bases: TGTGCCAGCAGTCCCCCTCGCGGGGCGTTTGGCGAAAAACTGTTTTTT. Its translation is CASSPPRGAFGEKLFF.

The chain recombines TRBV6-1 with TRBJ2-7, with a weak D call TRBD2 (6 bases). The CDR3 loop spans 16 amino acids. V lost 2 bases to trimming and J lost 6 bases, with 20 bases between them. Germline V lookup: CDR1 MNHNS, CDR2 SASEGT. The CDR3 here is CASSEIAGGRVSEQYF. The CDR3 DNA reads as TGTGCCAGCAGTGAAATTGCCGGGGGACGGGTTAGCGAGCAGTACTTC.

The table lists this clone with a count of one. The chain is built from TRBV9 and TRBJ2-3; 8 bases match TRBD1. V was pared by 4 bases and J by 1 base, with 8 bases of the junction left unmatched. CDR3 length: 16 residues. The germline gives CDR1 SGDLS, CDR2 YYNGEE. The CDR3 DNA sequence: TGTGCCAGCAGCTCTTCTCCGGGACAGGGCACAGATACGCAGTATTTT. Translation gives CASSSSPGQGTDTQYF.

The rearrangement links TRBV7-2 to TRBJ1-5, with 9 bases matching TRBD1. Per the germline V gene, CDR1 is SGHTA and CDR2 is FQGNSA. The J segment lost 1 base and the V segment lost 5 bases, leaving 3 bases of the junction unmatched. The CDR3 is 15 residues long. CDR3 protein: CASSPGQGSNQPQHF. The CDR3 nucleotides are TGTGCCAGCAGCCCGGGACAGGGAAGCAATCAGCCCCAGCATTTT. Together with reference TRBV7-2 and TRBJ1-5, the CDR3 gives the full variable domain: GAGVSQSPSNKVTEKGKDVELRCDPISGHTALYWYRQSLGQGLEFLIYFQGNSAPDKSGLPSDRFSAERTGGSVSTLTIQRTQQEDSAVYLCASSPGQGSNQPQHFGDGTRLSIL.

The V call is TRBV12-5, the J call TRBJ2-1; D unclear. The CDR3 spans 11 residues. From germline, CDR1 is LGHNT and CDR2 FRNRAP. V was pared by 2 bases and J by 8 bases, with 4 bases between. The CDR3 coding sequence is TGTGCTAGTGGTTTGTTTGATGAGCAGTTCTTC. It encodes CASGLFDEQFF.

This sequence joins TRBV28 and TRBJ1-5; weak D call: TRBD1 (6 bases). The CDR3 consists of 14 residues. With 2 bases removed from V and 4 bases from J, the gap between germline ends came to 9 bases. CDR1 MDHEN and CDR2 SYDVKM come from the germline V gene. CDR3 amino acids: CASSLGGANQPQHF. The CDR3 nucleotides are TGTGCCAGCAGTTTAGGGGGCGCAAATCAGCCCCAGCATTTT.

The CDR3 region is CASRTSILNTEAFF. DNA for the CDR3: TGTGCCAGCAGAACAAGCATACTGAACACTGAAGCTTTCTTT. The rearrangement joins TRBV2 to TRBJ1-1; D not certain. CDR1 and CDR2 from the germline V gene are SNHLY and FYNNEI. CDR3 length equals 14 residues. V lost 6 bases and J 0 bases, leaving 11 bases between the germline ends.

This clone occurred a few times. This chain joins TRBV19 and TRBJ1-5, with 7 bases aligning to TRBD1. The V segment lost 9 bases and the J segment 2 bases; nucleotides outside the gene matches: 4. CDR1 LNHDA and CDR2 SQIVND come from the germline V gene (reference sequence). The CDR3 contains 13 residues. CDR3 coding DNA: TGTGCCAGCAGAGACAGGGGCAATCAGCCCCAGCATTTT. Translation: CASRDRGNQPQHF. The entire variable domain, with the rest obtained from reference TRBV19 and TRBJ1-5, is as follows: DGGITQSPKYLFRKEGQNVTLSCEQNLNHDAMYWYRQDPGQGLRLIYYSQIVNDFQKGDIAEGYSVSREKKESFPLTVTSAQKNPTAFYLCASRDRGNQPQHFGDGTRLSIL.

This sequence joins TRBV6-2 or TRBV6-3 and TRBJ1-1; unclear D gene. Germline CDR1 is MNHEY and CDR2 is SVGEGT. Deletions cut 5 bases from V and 0 bases from J, with 7 bases between. CDR3 length: 13 amino acids. CDR3 in amino acids: CASSNTMNTEAFF. The CDR3 nucleotides read TGTGCCAGCAGTAACACCATGAACACTGAAGCTTTCTTT.

This chain connects TRBV28 to TRBJ1-4, with 8 nucleotides matching TRBD1. The germline V gene encodes CDR1 MDHEN and CDR2 SYDVKM. Trimming removed 4 bases from V and 7 bases from J; junction bases left unmatched: 8. The CDR3 extends over 15 amino acids. CDR3 region: CASSSLRGRFEKLFF. The CDR3 DNA follows: TGTGCCAGCAGTTCACTCAGGGGGCGTTTTGAAAAACTGTTTTTT.

The chain couples TRBV28 to TRBJ1-5; no clear D. V dropped 7 bases and J dropped 6 bases, with 13 bases sitting between them. From germline, CDR1 is MDHEN and CDR2 SYDVKM. The CDR3 loop spans 13 amino acids. CDR3 DNA sequence: TGTGCCAGCACGTGGAGGGCGGGTCAGCCCCAGCATTTT. This translates into CASTWRAGQPQHF.

This chain uses TRBV6-1 with TRBJ2-6; 7 bases align to TRBD1. Germline CDR1 and CDR2: MNHNS and SASEGT. After removal of 4 bases from V and 0 bases from J, the junction contained 9 bases not matched to a gene. This CDR3 is built from 18 residues. The CDR3 DNA is TGTGCCAGCAGTGGGGGGACAGCCGACCGCTCTGGGGCCAACGTCCTGACTTTC. This translates into CASSGGTADRSGANVLTF.

This chain connects TRBV5-4 to TRBJ1-2; D is possibly TRBD1 (6 bases). V shed 3 bases and J shed 2 bases, with 11 bases lying between them. Per the germline V gene, CDR1 is SGHNT and CDR2 is YYREEE (reference sequence). The CDR3 is made up of 14 amino acids. The CDR3 protein is CASSSRGRNYGYTF. DNA of the CDR3: TGTGCCAGCAGCTCCAGGGGAAGAAACTATGGCTACACCTTC.

This rearrangement joins TRBV2 to TRBJ2-1; 9 bases are shared with TRBD1. This CDR3 has 14 residues. Germline CDR1 SNHLY, CDR2 FYNNEI. The V gene end was trimmed by 8 bases and the J gene end by 7 bases; junction bases not matched to a gene: 9. The CDR3 loop reads CASPGQGRRNEQFF. The CDR3 bases are TGTGCCAGCCCGGGACAGGGACGTCGAAATGAGCAGTTCTTC.

CDR3 in amino acids: CASRGQGANEKLFF. The CDR3 DNA reads TGTGCCAGCAGGGGGCAGGGGGCGAATGAAAAACTGTTTTTT. The chain joins TRBV11-2 to TRBJ1-4; TRBD1 aligns across 8 bases. V shed 6 bases, J shed 5 bases, and the junction held 5 bases outside the gene matches. CDR1 and CDR2 from the germline V gene are SGHAT and FQNNGV. This CDR3 has 14 amino acids.